This T cell receptor (beta chain) appears in the sequencing data of a study of T cell responses to AZD1222 COVID-19 vaccine. Study-wide background: Pooled together were second doses at about 4 or about 12 weeks. Study-level findings and limits: Sampled repertoires all dated from after the peak T cell response.

The repertoire was sequenced with immunoSEQ multiplex PCR; TCRdb's copy has only in-frame clones and lacks some. The profile shows around 80,000 clones, approximately 90% of them singletons. With regard to this clone: Its antigen is still unknown.

Germline V gives CDR1 SGHRS, CDR2 YFSETQ. The CDR3 has 17 residues. J was trimmed by 2 bases and V by 4 bases; bases with no gene match: 12. V gene TRBV5-1 combines with J gene TRBJ2-3; 8 bases agree with TRBD2. The receptor comes from an adult in good health. The material sequenced was peripheral blood, taken on day 0 of AZD1222 vaccination. CDR3 protein: CASSPEGGGGNTDTQYF. CDR3 in DNA: TGCGCCAGCAGCCCCGAGGGGGGCGGGGGGAACACAGATACGCAGTATTTT.